This T cell receptor beta chain was found in a study of blood T cell repertoires in COVID-19. Study background: Samples of COVID-19 (acute and convalescent) were obtained from the United States, Italy and Spain. Sources were T cells, B-cell-depleted T cells, or PBMCs; the material itself was cDNA or gDNA.

In the original analysis: From reference gene primer amplification, estimates of nucleated cell counts were derived. Repertoires were generated with immunoSEQ multiplex PCR, while TCRdb's copy carries only in-frame clones and drops some. The V and J calls and clone size come from that table; D and trimming were worked out from the DNA. The profile shows 240,000 or so clones, approximately 84% of them singletons. The sequence came from a woman aged 80 or over with acute or convalescent COVID-19. Sequencing was done on a sample of peripheral blood.

In nucleotides, the CDR3 is TGTGCTAGTGGCCGCGGGGGAGGAAACGGGGAGCTGTTTTTT. Encoded protein: CASGRGGGNGELFF. This sequence joins TRBV12-5 and TRBJ2-2, with 7 positions matching TRBD2. The CDR3 is 14 residues long. Per the germline V gene, CDR1 is LGHNT and CDR2 is FRNRAP. Trimming at V came to 6 bases and at J to 7 bases, leaving 8 bases not matched to a gene. Variable domain in full (rest from reference TRBV12-5 and TRBJ2-2): DARVTQTPRHKVTEMGQEVTMRCQPILGHNTVFWYRQTMMQGLELLAYFRNRAPLDDSGMPKDRFSAEMPDATLATLKIQPSEPRDSAVYFCASGRGGGNGELFFGEGSRLTVL.